A selection of T cell receptor beta chains follows, all from one sample in a study of blood T cells in healthy people across ages. TCRdb fed the 5' RACE reads into MiXCR, producing one record per CDR3 protein. The sample lists about 730,000 distinct CDR3 sequences, 35% to 45% seen once, with roughly 20% in the top ten. Sequences were obtained from blood. These receptors came from a woman in her sixties in good health. Each CDR3 is given with its conserved first and last residue. Fields, in order: clone size, D gene, V gene, J gene, CDR3 DNA, CDR3 protein. D genes are given only for firm matches. Size is omitted from some rows. Given values are once, few, many or a class for expanded clones.

few	TRBD2	TRBV6-5	TRBJ2-5	TGTGCCAGCAGTATAGGACTAGCGGGGTTGGAGACCCAGTACTTC	CASSIGLAGLETQYF
NA	NA	TRBV14	TRBJ2-7	TGTGCCAGCAGCCAGATGACAGCTCCCCATGGCGAGCAGTACTTC	CASSQMTAPHGEQYF
NA	NA	TRBV2	TRBJ1-4	TGTGCCAGCAGTGAAGCTATCAGGGGTAATGAAAAACTGTTTTTT	CASSEAIRGNEKLFF
NA	NA	TRBV2	TRBJ1-5	TGTGCCAGCAGTGAAGCATCGCCGGCTCAGCCCCAGCATTTT	CASSEASPAQPQHF
once	NA	TRBV6-6	TRBJ2-5	TGTGCCAGCAGCACCTTTGGGGAGAAAGAGACCCAGTACTTC	CASSTFGEKETQYF
NA	NA	TRBV12-3/TRBV12-4	TRBJ1-4	TGTGCCAGCAGTTGGGGGACGAGTGGGCAAGAAAAACTGTTTTTT	CASSWGTSGQEKLFF
NA	TRBD1	TRBV5-6	TRBJ1-2	TGTGCCAGCAGCCGTCCGGGACAGGGGGCTGATGGCTACACCTTC	CASSRPGQGADGYTF
NA	NA	TRBV12-3/TRBV12-4	TRBJ1-1	TGTGCCAGCAGTTTGATCCCGAACACTGAAGCTTTCTTT	CASSLIPNTEAFF
NA	TRBD2	TRBV28	TRBJ2-3	TGTGCCAGCAAAGCGGGGGGGCCGGGTACGCAGTATTTT	CASKAGGPGTQYF
NA	TRBD1	TRBV24-1	TRBJ2-3	TGTGCCACCAGTGATTCCGGACAGGGACTGTCAGATACGCAGTATTTT	CATSDSGQGLSDTQYF
NA	TRBD1	TRBV7-2	TRBJ1-5	TGTGCCAGCAGCTTGCAGGGGGCGGTTAGCAATCAGCCCCAGCATTTT	CASSLQGAVSNQPQHF
NA	NA	TRBV2	TRBJ1-2	TGTGCCGGCAGTGATCCAGGAAACGGCTACACCTTC	CAGSDPGNGYTF
NA	NA	TRBV7-6	TRBJ1-5	TGTGCCAGCAGCTTATCCTCCCAGGGTCCTCAGCCCCAGCATTTT	CASSLSSQGPQPQHF
few	TRBD2	TRBV11-2	TRBJ2-5	TGTGCCAGCAGCTTATGGAGAGCGGGGGGGCAAGAGACCCAGTACTTC	CASSLWRAGGQETQYF
NA	TRBD2	TRBV11-1	TRBJ2-1	TGTGCCAGCAGCTTAGATTCTAGCGGGAGAGATGAGCAGTTCTTC	CASSLDSSGRDEQFF
few	NA	TRBV20-1	TRBJ2-7	TGCAGTGCTTCCAGGTCCTCCTACGAGCAGTACTTC	CSASRSSYEQYF
few	TRBD1	TRBV4-3	TRBJ2-5	TGCGCCAGCAGCCAAGAGGACAGGCCAGAGACCCAGTACTTC	CASSQEDRPETQYF
NA	TRBD2	TRBV9	TRBJ2-1	TGTGCCAGCAGCGCACCGGGACTAGCGGGGAACAATGAGCAGTTCTTC	CASSAPGLAGNNEQFF
NA	NA	TRBV12-3/TRBV12-4	TRBJ2-3	TGTGCCAGCAGTACCGGGGCGGTAGATACGCAGTATTTT	CASSTGAVDTQYF
once	NA	TRBV5-5	TRBJ1-2	TGTGCCAGCAGCTTGGAACAGGTTAACTATGGCTACACCTTC	CASSLEQVNYGYTF
NA	NA	TRBV9	TRBJ2-3	TGTGCCAGCAGCGTAGGTGTCTCCGAGGGAACAGATACGCAGTATTTT	CASSVGVSEGTDTQYF
NA	TRBD2	TRBV5-1	TRBJ2-1	TGCGCCAGCAGCTTGGGGCCGACTAGCGGGGGCCTCAATGAGCAGTTCTTC	CASSLGPTSGGLNEQFF
NA	NA	TRBV20-1	TRBJ2-2	TGCAGTGCTAGAGACTTCAGATCAGGGTCCGACACCGGGGAGCTGTTTTTT	CSARDFRSGSDTGELFF
few	TRBD2	TRBV7-9	TRBJ2-1	TGTGCCAGCAGACCACTGACTAGCGGGAGAGGAGGGGGCTACAATGAGCAGTTCTTC	CASRPLTSGRGGGYNEQFF
few	NA	TRBV11-2	TRBJ2-1	TGTGCCAGCATAGGGGCCTACAATGAGCAGTTCTTC	CASIGAYNEQFF
NA	NA	TRBV6-1	TRBJ1-5	TGTGCCAGCGAGGGTAGGGGTGGCAATCAGCCCCAGCATTTT	CASEGRGGNQPQHF
many	NA	TRBV7-2	TRBJ2-3	TGTGCCAGCAGCTTAGGGACTCCGTCCACAGATACGCAGTATTTT	CASSLGTPSTDTQYF
NA	NA	TRBV27	TRBJ1-1	TGTGCCAGCAGAGGGACAACTGAAGCTTTCTTT	CASRGTTEAFF
NA	NA	TRBV10-3	TRBJ1-5	TGTGCCGTCAGTGACTCACAGGGTTATAGCAATCAGCCCCAGCATTTT	CAVSDSQGYSNQPQHF
NA	TRBD1	TRBV27	TRBJ1-2	TGTGCCAGTCGCGACAGGGTAGCGGATGGCTACACCTTC	CASRDRVADGYTF
NA	TRBD1	TRBV12-3/TRBV12-4	TRBJ1-1	TGTGCCAGCAGTTTTAGTGGGACAGGAGGAACTGAAGCTTTCTTT	CASSFSGTGGTEAFF
NA	TRBD2	TRBV29-1	TRBJ2-5	TGCAGCTGCCGGGACTATGAAGAGACCCAGTACTTC	CSCRDYEETQYF
NA	TRBD1	TRBV10-2	TRBJ1-1	TGCGCCAGCAGTCACAGGGGGAACACTGAAGCTTTCTTT	CASSHRGNTEAFF
NA	NA	TRBV20-1	TRBJ2-1	TGCAGTGCTAGAGATGAGATCGCTAACCAGTACAATGAGCAGTTCTTC	CSARDEIANQYNEQFF
NA	NA	TRBV2	TRBJ2-4	TGTGCCGACAAACCAGACGGACCAAACATTCAGTACTTC	CADKPDGPNIQYF
NA	NA	TRBV5-1	TRBJ2-1	TGCGCCAGCAGGGCGGAGTCCCTTCCCAATGAGCAGTTCTTC	CASRAESLPNEQFF
few	TRBD2	TRBV7-2	TRBJ2-2	TGTGCCAGCAGCTTAGGCCTGGCTGCGGGGGATATGGGCGGGGAGCTGTTTTTT	CASSLGLAAGDMGGELFF
few	NA	TRBV4-2	TRBJ2-2	TGTGCCAGCAGCCAAGACGGAGCGCCCATGAACACCGGGGAGCTGTTTTTT	CASSQDGAPMNTGELFF
few	NA	TRBV7-9	TRBJ2-1	TGTGCCAGCAGCATCCTGACTAGTTATGAGCAGTTCTTC	CASSILTSYEQFF
NA	NA	TRBV15	TRBJ1-4	TGTGCCACCAGCACCCCCCTACAGGTTTCTTCTGAAAAACTGTTTTTT	CATSTPLQVSSEKLFF
NA	TRBD1	TRBV12-3/TRBV12-4	TRBJ2-3	TGTGCCAGCAGTCTTAGGGGGCGAAACACAGATACGCAGTATTTT	CASSLRGRNTDTQYF
NA	NA	TRBV12-3/TRBV12-4	TRBJ2-5	TGTGCCAGCAGCGCATTATCCAATGAGCAGTACTTC	CASSALSNEQYF
NA	TRBD1	TRBV3-1	TRBJ2-1	TGTGCCAGCAGCCCCTATGGGACAGGGGATGAGCAGTTCTTC	CASSPYGTGDEQFF
many	NA	TRBV20-1	TRBJ2-7	TGCAGTGCTCCGGGGGCGCGTGAGCAGTACTTC	CSAPGAREQYF
NA	NA	TRBV27	TRBJ2-7	TGTGCCAGCAGCGAGGGACTCTACAATGAGCAGTACTTC	CASSEGLYNEQYF
NA	TRBD1	TRBV4-1	TRBJ2-3	TGCGCCAGCAGCCACGGGACAGGGACCAGTTGGGATACGCAGTATTTT	CASSHGTGTSWDTQYF
many	TRBD2	TRBV5-1	TRBJ2-1	TGCGCCAGCAGCTTGGGGGCTAGCGGGAGCTACAATGAGCAGTTCTTC	CASSLGASGSYNEQFF
NA	NA	TRBV7-3	TRBJ2-1	TGTGCCAGCAGCCAGGGACGAGTGTTGGGCAATGAGCAGTTCTTC	CASSQGRVLGNEQFF
NA	TRBD1	TRBV6-2/TRBV6-3	TRBJ2-7	TGTGCCAGCAGTTTCGGGAAAACAGGGGCTTCGACCAACGAGCAGTACTTC	CASSFGKTGASTNEQYF
NA	TRBD2	TRBV4-3	TRBJ2-3	TGCGCCAGCAGCCACGATGGGACTAGCTTCCCCTCAGGGACAGATACGCAGTATTTT	CASSHDGTSFPSGTDTQYF
few	TRBD2	TRBV9	TRBJ2-3	TGTGCCAGCAGCCACGGACTAGCGGGGGGGGAAGATACGCAGTATTTT	CASSHGLAGGEDTQYF
NA	NA	TRBV29-1	TRBJ2-7	TGCAGCGGCCGGGACTCCCTCCACGAGCAGTACTTC	CSGRDSLHEQYF
many	NA	TRBV18	TRBJ2-1	TGTGCCAGCTCACCATCGGGACCTCCAAATGAGCAGTTCTTC	CASSPSGPPNEQFF
few	NA	TRBV4-1	TRBJ2-7	TGCGCCAGCAGCCAAGATTCGGGACATTTCTCCTACGAGCAGTACTTC	CASSQDSGHFSYEQYF
NA	TRBD1	TRBV5-1	TRBJ1-1	TGCGCCAGCAGCGCCGGGACAGGGGGACAGCACACTGAAGCTTTCTTT	CASSAGTGGQHTEAFF
NA	NA	TRBV18	TRBJ1-2	TGTGCCAGCTCACAGCGGACAGCTAACTATGGCTGCACCTTC	CASSQRTANYGCTF
NA	NA	TRBV7-9	TRBJ1-4	TGTGCCAGCAACATACTAACAACTAATGAAAAACTGTTTTTT	CASNILTTNEKLFF
NA	NA	TRBV10-3	TRBJ1-5	TGTGCCATCAGTGGACCGGGCCCCAATCAGCCCCAGCATTTT	CAISGPGPNQPQHF
once	TRBD1	TRBV25-1	TRBJ2-3	TGTGCCAGCAGTGATCCCGGGACAGGGACAGATACGCAGTATTTT	CASSDPGTGTDTQYF
NA	TRBD2	TRBV20-1	TRBJ2-7	TGCAGTGCTAGAGATAAGGGGCTCGGACTAGCGGGAGCCTTGTCCTACGAGCAGTACTTC	CSARDKGLGLAGALSYEQYF